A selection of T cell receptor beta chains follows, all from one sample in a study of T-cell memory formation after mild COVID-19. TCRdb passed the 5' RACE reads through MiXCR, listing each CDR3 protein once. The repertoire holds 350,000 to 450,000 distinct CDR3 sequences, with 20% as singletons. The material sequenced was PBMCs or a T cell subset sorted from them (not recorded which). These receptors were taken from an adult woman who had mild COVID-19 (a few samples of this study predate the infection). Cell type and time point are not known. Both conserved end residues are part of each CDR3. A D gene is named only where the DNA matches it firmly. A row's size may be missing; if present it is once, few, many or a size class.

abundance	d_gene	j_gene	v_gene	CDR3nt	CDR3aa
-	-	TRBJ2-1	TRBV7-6	TGTGCCAGCGGAGGGGGGGGCTCCTACAATGAGCAGTTCTTC	CASGGGGSYNEQFF
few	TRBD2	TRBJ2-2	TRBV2	TGTGCCAGCAGTCAAAGCGGGAGGGTGGCCGGGGAGCTGTTTTTT	CASSQSGRVAGELFF
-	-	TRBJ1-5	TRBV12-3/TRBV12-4	TGTGCCAGCAGTTTGGGGGGAGGGGTGCGGCAGCCCCAGCATTTT	CASSLGGGVRQPQHF
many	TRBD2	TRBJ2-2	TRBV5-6	TGTGCCAGCATACGACTAGCGGGGACCGGGGAGCTGTTTTTT	CASIRLAGTGELFF
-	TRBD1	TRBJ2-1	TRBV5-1	TGCGCCAGCAGCTTGGAAGGGACAGGGGGCTACAATGAGCAGTTCTTC	CASSLEGTGGYNEQFF
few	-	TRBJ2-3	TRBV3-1	TGTGCCAGCAGGAAAGGGGGGGGAGATACGCAGTATTTT	CASRKGGGDTQYF
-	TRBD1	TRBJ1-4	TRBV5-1	TGCGCCAGCAGCTTGGGGACAGGGGATGAAAAACTGTTTTTT	CASSLGTGDEKLFF
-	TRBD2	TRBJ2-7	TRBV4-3	TGCGCCAGCAGCCAAAATGCGGGAGGGCCCTACGAGCAGTACTTC	CASSQNAGGPYEQYF
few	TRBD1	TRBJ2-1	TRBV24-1	TGTGCCACCAGGGGGACAGGCGACAATGAGCAGTTCTTC	CATRGTGDNEQFF
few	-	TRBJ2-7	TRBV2	TGTGCCAGCAGTGACGTTGACACAAGCTCCTACGAGCAGTACTTC	CASSDVDTSSYEQYF
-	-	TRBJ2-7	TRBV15	TGTGCCACCAGCAGGGGACCTTACGAGCAGTACTTC	CATSRGPYEQYF
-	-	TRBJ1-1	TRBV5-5	TGTGCCAGCAGCTTGGACGGGAACCATGGGATGAACACTGAAGCTTTCTTT	CASSLDGNHGMNTEAFF
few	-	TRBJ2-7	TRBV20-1	TGCAGTGCTGAAAGACGGCTAGGAGTCTACGAGCAGTACTTC	CSAERRLGVYEQYF
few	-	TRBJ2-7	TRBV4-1	TGCGCCAGCAGCCAAGGGCTACGAAGCCTCGGCGAGCAGTACTTC	CASSQGLRSLGEQYF
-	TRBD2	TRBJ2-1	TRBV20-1	TGCAGTGCTAGACGGACTAGCGGCTACAATGAGCAGTTCTTC	CSARRTSGYNEQFF
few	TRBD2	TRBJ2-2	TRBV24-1	TGTGCCACCAGTGACACGGGACTAGCGGACACCGGGGAGCTGTTTTTT	CATSDTGLADTGELFF
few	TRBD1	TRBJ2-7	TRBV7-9	TGTGCCAGCAGCCAAGGACAGGGGAGGGAGCAGTACTTC	CASSQGQGREQYF
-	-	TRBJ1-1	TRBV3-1	TGTGCCAGCAGCCGGTACACTGAAGCTTTCTTT	CASSRYTEAFF
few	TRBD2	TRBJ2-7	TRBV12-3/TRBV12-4	TGTGCCAGCAGCCAGGAACTAGCGGGAGTGGGCGAGCAGTACTTC	CASSQELAGVGEQYF
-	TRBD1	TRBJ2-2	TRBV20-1	TGCAGTGCTACGGGACAGACCGTGAACACCGGGGAGCTGTTTTTT	CSATGQTVNTGELFF
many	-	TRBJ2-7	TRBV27	TGTGCCAGCAGTTTGGGACTCGGTGGGTACGAGCAGTACTTC	CASSLGLGGYEQYF
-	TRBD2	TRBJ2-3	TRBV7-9	TGTGCCTTAGGGGGGGCTAGCGGGCTGACAGATACGCAGTATTTT	CALGGASGLTDTQYF
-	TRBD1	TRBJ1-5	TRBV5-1	TGCGCCAGCAGCTTGGGGGGACAGGGGGCGAATCAGCCCCAGCATTTT	CASSLGGQGANQPQHF
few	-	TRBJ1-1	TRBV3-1	TGTGCCAGCAGCCAAGACACAGACTTGAACACTGAAGCTTTCTTT	CASSQDTDLNTEAFF
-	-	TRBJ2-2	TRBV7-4	TGTGCCAGCCCGAACGGAGGGACAGAGAACACCGGGGAGCTGTTTTTT	CASPNGGTENTGELFF
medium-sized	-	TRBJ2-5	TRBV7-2	TGTGCCAGCAGCCCAGGGTACCAAGAGACCCAGTACTTC	CASSPGYQETQYF